These T cell receptor beta chains were read from a single sample in a study of PD-1 blockade in classical Hodgkin lymphoma. Data came from immunoSEQ multiplex PCR; TCRdb stores just in-frame clones and leaves some out. Here the sample spans some 63,000 clones, roughly nine tenths being singletons. This material consisted of peripheral blood mononuclear cells (PBMCs), taken at baseline. Source of these receptors: a human donor with classical Hodgkin lymphoma. CDR3s include the opening cysteine and the closing phenylalanine or tryptophan. D genes are given only for firm matches. Clone size is shown for a subset of rows, as once, few, many or a class of expanded clone.

d_gene	abundance	v_gene	j_gene	CDR3nt	CDR3aa
-	-	TRBV19	TRBJ2-4	TGTGCCAGTAGTATATCGTCTCCGCTGGGCATTCAGTACTTC	CASSISSPLGIQYF
-	-	TRBV27	TRBJ1-5	TGTGCCAGCAGTTTAAAGGGACAATTTAGCAATCAGCCCCAGCATTTT	CASSLKGQFSNQPQHF
TRBD2	once	TRBV7-9	TRBJ2-7	TGTGCCAGCAGCTTTTCTCGAGGGACTAGCGGGCTCGAGCAGTACTTC	CASSFSRGTSGLEQYF
-	-	TRBV18	TRBJ1-1	TGTGCCAGCTTGGAGCTTGTGGGCACTGAAGCTTTCTTT	CASLELVGTEAFF
-	-	TRBV19	TRBJ1-1	TGTGCCAGTAGTATAAATTGGGACACTGAAGCTTTCTTT	CASSINWDTEAFF
TRBD2	-	TRBV18	TRBJ2-2	TGTGCCAGCTCACTACTCCTAGCGGGCACCGGGGAGCTGTTTTTT	CASSLLLAGTGELFF
TRBD1	-	TRBV5-6	TRBJ1-3	TGTGCCAGCAGTCCACAGGGGGTCGACTCTGGAAACACCATATATTTT	CASSPQGVDSGNTIYF
-	once	TRBV28	TRBJ2-7	TGTGCCAGCGGTCGACAGTTCTACGAGCAGTACTTC	CASGRQFYEQYF
-	-	TRBV11-3	TRBJ2-1	TGTGCCAGCAGCTTAGATGGTGGCGGCCCGAGCGAGCAGTTCTTC	CASSLDGGGPSEQFF
-	-	TRBV27	TRBJ2-3	TGTGCCAGCAGTTCCCTAGTGGGGCAAGGGCAGTATTTT	CASSSLVGQGQYF
TRBD2	-	TRBV27	TRBJ2-2	TGTGCCAGCAGTTGGGGGACTAGCGGGACCAACACCGGGGAGCTGTTTTTT	CASSWGTSGTNTGELFF
-	-	TRBV6-4	TRBJ2-3	TGTGCCAGCAGTGTGCAGGACGGCACAGATACGCAGTATTTT	CASSVQDGTDTQYF
-	-	TRBV28	TRBJ1-5	TGTGCCAGCAGTCAGCGTGGAGGGGGCAATCAGCCCCAGCATTTT	CASSQRGGGNQPQHF
TRBD1	-	TRBV7-9	TRBJ2-3	TGTGCCAGCAGCTTAACCCACGGACAGGGGGCTGGTATAGATACGCAGTATTTT	CASSLTHGQGAGIDTQYF
-	-	TRBV5-1	TRBJ1-6	TGCGCCAGCAGCTTGGAGGGGAGCTCCTATAATTCACCCCTCCACTTT	CASSLEGSSYNSPLHF
TRBD2	-	TRBV7-3	TRBJ2-2	TGTGCCAGCCCCTCTCCAAGACCCCCGCGGGAGGGCCGGGGCACCGGGGAGCTGTTTTTT	CASPSPRPPREGRGTGELFF